One and the same sample provided the 7 T cell receptor beta chains below, sequenced in a study of metastatic and nonmetastatic thyroid tumors. Thyroid surgery took place with no prior treatment in any patient. MiXCR was used by TCRdb to re-call the PCR reads. The data contain 13,000 or so clones, 30% to 35% of them singletons. Sequencing input: tumor tissue. These receptors originate from a male donor with papillary thyroid cancer or a benign thyroid nodule (not recorded which). Some clones in this sample may be carry-over from other donors' samples.

The chain couples TRBV4-1 to TRBJ2-1; the D call may be TRBD1 or TRBD2 (5 bases each). The CDR3 spans 13 residues. Germline CDR1 is MGHRA and CDR2 is YSYEKL. Trimming removed 4 bases from V and 10 bases from J, with 14 bases in between. CDR3 DNA: TGCGCCAGCAGCCGGAACCGGGGCGCGGAGCAGTTCTTC. Its translation: CASSRNRGAEQFF.

Relative to its sample, this clone is medium-sized. This rearrangement joins TRBV7-6 to TRBJ2-7; a possible D gene is TRBD1 (6 bases). In germline, CDR1 is SGHVS, CDR2 FNYEAQ. Trimming stripped 0 bases from V and 5 bases from J, with 11 bases between. This CDR3 is built from 14 residues. The CDR3 reads CASSLAAAGDEQYF. In nucleotides, the CDR3 is TGTGCCAGCAGCTTAGCGGCGGCAGGGGACGAGCAGTACTTC.

Within the sample, this clone is large (0.1 to 1%). The V and J genes are TRBV27 and TRBJ2-7; TRBD1 matches 10 bases. V gave up 5 bases and J gave up 6 bases; unmatched junction bases: 13. The CDR3 length is 16 residues. Germline V lookup: CDR1 MNHEY, CDR2 SMNVEV (reference sequence). The CDR3 bases are TGTGCCAGCAGTCAAATTCCGGGACAGGGGTCCGGCGAGCAGTACTTC. This translates into CASSQIPGQGSGEQYF.

The chain recombines TRBV11-2 with TRBJ1-2, with D uncertain. Germline CDR1 SGHAT, CDR2 FQNNGV. Trimming cost V 5 bases and J 7 bases, with 17 bases left between them. This CDR3 spans 14 amino acids. CDR3 residues: CASSQDRNWGGYTF. The CDR3 DNA follows: TGTGCCAGCAGCCAAGATAGAAATTGGGGTGGCTACACCTTC.

V and J are TRBV5-1 and TRBJ2-7; D gene uncertain. Germline values: CDR1 SGHRS, CDR2 YFSETQ. This CDR3 region has 14 residues. V lost 0 bases and J 3 bases, leaving 10 bases between the germline ends. The CDR3 DNA reads as TGCGCCAGCAGCTTGGCAATAGGAAACTACGAGCAGTACTTC. Amino acids: CASSLAIGNYEQYF.

In its sample, this clone ranks as medium-sized. The gene calls are TRBV19 and TRBJ2-1, with D perhaps TRBD2 (6 bases). The CDR3 length is 13 residues. Germline V CDR1 and CDR2: LNHDA, SQIVND (reference sequence). V dropped 1 base and J dropped 10 bases, with 11 bases sitting between them. CDR3 protein: CASSIGLVGEQFF. CDR3 in DNA: TGTGCCAGTAGTATAGGACTAGTCGGCGAGCAGTTCTTC.

The chain has TRBV11-3 and TRBJ2-7; no definite D call. The CDR3 totals 13 residues. The V end was cut by 6 bases, the J end by 2 bases, with 11 bases between. CDR1 is SGHNT and CDR2 is YENEEA in the germline V gene. CDR3 region: CASSRPLAYEQYF. CDR3 sequence (DNA): TGTGCCAGCAGTCGACCCCTGGCCTACGAGCAGTACTTC.